These 17 T cell receptor beta chains came from one sample sequenced in a study of blood T cell repertoires in COVID-19. Repertoires were generated with immunoSEQ multiplex PCR, while TCRdb's copy carries only in-frame clones and drops some. The sample yields about 320,000 clones, about nine tenths seen once. The specimen was PBMCs or T cells enriched from blood (not recorded which). These receptors were collected from a woman under 30 who had recovered from COVID-19.

The chain couples TRBV3-1 (or the pseudogene TRBV3-2) to TRBJ1-4, with D uncertain. The germline CDR1 and CDR2 sequences are LGHDT and YNNKEL (reference sequence). Trimming took 4 bases from V and 8 from J, leaving 11 bases between them. This CDR3 is 13 amino acids long. Written as DNA, the CDR3 is TGTGCCAGCAGCCCCGCTTTCGGGGAAAAACTGTTTTTT. Amino acids: CASSPAFGEKLFF.

V is TRBV6-5 and J is TRBJ1-1; TRBD1 might be the D (5 bases). CDR1 and CDR2 from the germline V gene are MNHEY and SVGAGI. Trimming took 8 bases from V and 5 from J, leaving 12 bases between them. CDR3 length equals 12 residues. The CDR3 DNA reads as TGTGCCAGCGGGGGGGAGGATACTGAAGCTTTCTTT. Translated, it gives CASGGEDTEAFF.

V is TRBV7-9 and J is TRBJ1-2, with D perhaps matching TRBD1 (5 bases). Germline V lookup: CDR1 SEHNR, CDR2 FQNEAQ (reference sequence). This CDR3 has 13 residues. Trimming removed 1 base from V and 7 bases from J, with 10 bases in between. DNA of the CDR3: TGTGCCAGCAGCTTAGTCAGGGAAAGTGGCTACACCTTC. Its protein is CASSLVRESGYTF.

The rearrangement uses TRBV4-1 and TRBJ2-7; D call uncertain. Germline values: CDR1 MGHRA, CDR2 YSYEKL. The CDR3 covers 16 residues. V was cut by 2 bases and J by 7 bases, with 21 bases left in between. The CDR3 reads CASSQKRYRGSWEQYF. The DNA of the CDR3 is TGCGCCAGCAGCCAAAAACGGTATCGAGGATCGTGGGAGCAGTACTTC.

The gene calls are TRBV6-8 and TRBJ1-2, with D uncertain. Germline V gene data show CDR1 as MNHGY and CDR2 as SAAAGT. V was trimmed by 5 bases and J by 4 bases, leaving 14 bases between them. CDR3 size: 14 residues. The CDR3 coding sequence is TGTGCCAGCAGTGGCGGACTACCCCTCTATGGCTACACCTTC. This codes for CASSGGLPLYGYTF.

This chain joins TRBV3-1 (or the pseudogene TRBV3-2) and TRBJ2-7; 7 bases align to TRBD1. Trimming took 0 bases from V and 1 from J; bases not matched to a gene: 12. CDR3 size: 18 residues. CDR1 is LGHDT and CDR2 is YNNKEL in the germline V gene (reference sequence). CDR3 nucleotides: TGTGCCAGCAGCCAAGATAAGGGGACAGCCATTCGATCCTACGAGCAGTACTTC. Residues: CASSQDKGTAIRSYEQYF.

This clone was detected once. The chain carries TRBV27 and TRBJ1-6; possibly TRBD1 for D (5 bases). The germline V and J ends were trimmed by 6 bases and 9 bases, with 18 bases remaining between them. Germline loops: CDR1 MNHEY, CDR2 SMNVEV (reference sequence). The CDR3 totals 15 residues. In nucleotides, the CDR3 is TGTGCCAGCAGCGGGACTACAGATGGAGGTTCACCCCTCCACTTT. Encoded protein: CASSGTTDGGSPLHF.

The V call is TRBV5-1, the J call TRBJ1-5, with D tentatively TRBD1 (5 bases). This CDR3 is 15 amino acids long. Germline V CDR1 and CDR2: SGHRS, YFSETQ. V lost 4 bases, J lost 6 bases, and 17 bases lay in between. The CDR3 DNA sequence: TGCGCCAGCAGCCCCGCCGGAGGGGACGGTCAGCCCCAGCATTTT. This codes for CASSPAGGDGQPQHF.

This chain links TRBV28 with TRBJ1-5; D might be TRBD1 (6 bases). The CDR3 loop spans 16 amino acids. V lost 5 bases and J 2 bases, leaving 16 bases between the germline ends. Germline-derived CDR1 and CDR2 are MDHEN and SYDVKM. The CDR3 here is CASSPHRVVGNQPQHF. CDR3 nucleotides: TGTGCCAGCAGTCCCCACAGGGTAGTAGGCAATCAGCCCCAGCATTTT.

The CDR3 bases are TGTGCCTGGAGTATCCGGGGGGGCGTAGCCGAGCAGTACTTC. As protein: CAWSIRGGVAEQYF. V and J are TRBV30 and TRBJ2-7; TRBD2 matches 8 bases. Germline trimming cut 2 bases from V and 6 bases from J; bases unmatched to any gene: 9. This CDR3 contains 14 residues. The V gene's germline CDR1 is GTSNPN and CDR2 SVGIG (reference sequence). The entire variable domain, with the rest obtained from reference TRBV30 and TRBJ2-7, is as follows: SQTIHQWPATLVQPVGSPLSLECTVEGTSNPNLYWYRQAAGRGLQLLFYSVGIGQISSEVPQNLSASRPQDRQFILSSKKLLLSDSGFYLCAWSIRGGVAEQYFGPGTRLTVT.

This clone was found a few times. V usage is TRBV27 and J usage is TRBJ1-5; the D gene is possibly TRBD1 (6 bases). CDR3 length equals 15 residues. Germline lookup yields CDR1 MNHEY and CDR2 SMNVEV (reference sequence). The V gene lost 4 bases and the J gene lost 4 bases, with 14 bases spanning the gap. The CDR3 loop is CASSSLGGGNQPQHF. CDR3 coding DNA: TGTGCCAGCAGTTCCCTAGGGGGGGGTAATCAGCCCCAGCATTTT.

The rearrangement links TRBV6-5 to TRBJ2-2; 7 bases match TRBD1. The CDR3 has 14 amino acids. In germline, CDR1 is MNHEY, CDR2 SVGAGI. The V gene end was trimmed by 7 bases and the J gene end by 6 bases; junction bases not matched to a gene: 8. The DNA for the CDR3 is TGTGCCAGCATTACAGGGGTTGAACCCGGGGAGCTGTTTTTT. Protein sequence: CASITGVEPGELFF.

V is TRBV7-2 and J is TRBJ1-2; D is possibly TRBD1 (5 bases). V lost 5 bases to trimming and J lost 4 bases, with 17 bases between them. Looked up from germline, CDR1 is SGHTA and CDR2 is FQGNSA. The length of the CDR3 is 15 residues. The CDR3 here is CASSTRQFLSYGYTF. CDR3 in DNA: TGTGCCAGCAGCACCAGACAGTTTCTATCCTATGGCTACACCTTC.

This clone appeared once. The J gene is TRBJ1-3, the V gene TRBV6-1; 7 positions match TRBD1. After removal of 1 base from V and 0 bases from J, the junction contained 6 bases not matched to a gene. From germline, CDR1 is MNHNS and CDR2 SASEGT. This CDR3 spans 17 amino acids. In DNA, the CDR3 is TGTGCCAGCAGTGAAGGGGACAGACTGACCTCTGGAAACACCATATATTTT. This encodes CASSEGDRLTSGNTIYF.

The rearrangement uses TRBV27 and TRBJ1-2, with 9 bases matching TRBD1. The CDR3 runs 14 residues. Unmatched junction bases numbered 9, after V lost 5 bases and J lost 8 bases. Germline V gene lookup returns CDR1 MNHEY and CDR2 SMNVEV (reference sequence). The CDR3, as DNA: TGTGCCAGCAGTCTAGGACAGGGGCTCGGAGGCTACACCTTC. Its translation: CASSLGQGLGGYTF.

The genes are TRBV27 and TRBJ2-7; 9 bases line up with TRBD1. Germline CDR1 is MNHEY and CDR2 is SMNVEV (reference sequence). The CDR3 extends over 15 amino acids. Unmatched junction bases numbered 6, after V lost 3 bases and J lost 3 bases. CDR3: CASSLSGTGLYEQYF. In DNA, the CDR3 is TGTGCCAGCAGTTTGTCCGGGACAGGGCTCTACGAGCAGTACTTC.

The genes are TRBV30 and TRBJ2-7; 8 bases are shared with TRBD2. The V segment lost 3 bases and the J segment 5 bases; nucleotides outside the gene matches: 3. The CDR3 runs to 12 residues. Germline-derived CDR1 and CDR2 are GTSNPN and SVGIG (reference sequence). The CDR3 DNA sequence: TGTGCCTGGAGGGAGACTAGCGACGAGCAGTACTTC. Translating it yields CAWRETSDEQYF.